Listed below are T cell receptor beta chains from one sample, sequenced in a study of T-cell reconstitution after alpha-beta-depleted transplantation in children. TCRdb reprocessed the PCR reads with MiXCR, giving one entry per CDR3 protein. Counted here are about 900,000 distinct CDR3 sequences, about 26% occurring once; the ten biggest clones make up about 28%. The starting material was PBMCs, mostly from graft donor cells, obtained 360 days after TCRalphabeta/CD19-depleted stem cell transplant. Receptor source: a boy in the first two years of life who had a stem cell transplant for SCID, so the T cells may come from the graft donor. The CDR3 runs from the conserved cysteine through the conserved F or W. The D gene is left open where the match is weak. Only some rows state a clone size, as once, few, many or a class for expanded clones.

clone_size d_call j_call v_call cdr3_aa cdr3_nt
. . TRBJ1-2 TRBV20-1 CSATEQEGVYYGYTF TGCAGTGCTACCGAACAGGAGGGGGTCTACTATGGCTACACCTTC
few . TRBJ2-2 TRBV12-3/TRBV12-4 CASSSIWTGELFF TGTGCCAGCAGTTCCATATGGACCGGGGAGCTGTTTTTT
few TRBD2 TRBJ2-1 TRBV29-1 CSVLLAGILLSGNEQFF TGCAGCGTGTTACTAGCGGGGATACTACTCTCGGGCAATGAGCAGTTCTTC
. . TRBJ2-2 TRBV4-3 CASSQDPRINTGELFF TGCGCCAGCAGCCAAGATCCCCGTATTAACACCGGGGAGCTGTTTTTT
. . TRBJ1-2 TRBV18 CASSTLGGSGGGYTF TGTGCCAGCTCAACATTGGGGGGATCCGGCGGGGGCTACACCTTC
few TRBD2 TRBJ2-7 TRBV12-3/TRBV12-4 CASSRGLAFYEQYF TGTGCCAGCAGTCGGGGACTAGCCTTCTACGAGCAGTACTTC
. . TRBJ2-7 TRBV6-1 CASSEPRERSSYEQYF TGTGCCAGCAGTGAGCCCAGGGAACGAAGCTCCTACGAGCAGTACTTC
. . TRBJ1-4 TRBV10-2 CASSEESVPTNEKLFF TGCGCCAGCAGTGAGGAAAGCGTTCCCACTAATGAAAAACTGTTTTTT
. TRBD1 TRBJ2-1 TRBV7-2 CASSFRDRDHNEQFF TGTGCCAGCAGCTTCCGGGACAGGGACCACAATGAGCAGTTCTTC
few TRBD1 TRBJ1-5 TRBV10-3 CAISEGTASNQPQHF TGTGCCATCAGTGAGGGGACAGCTAGCAATCAGCCCCAGCATTTT
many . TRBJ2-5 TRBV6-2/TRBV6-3 CASSNGLPGETQYF TGTGCCAGCAGCAATGGACTCCCAGGCGAGACCCAGTACTTC
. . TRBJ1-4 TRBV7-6 CASSLEIGLRNEKLFF TGTGCCAGCAGCTTAGAAATAGGCCTGAGAAATGAAAAACTGTTTTTT
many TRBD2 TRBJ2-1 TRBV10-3 CAISESIAGGSYNEQFF TGTGCCATCAGTGAGTCGATAGCGGGAGGGAGCTACAATGAGCAGTTCTTC
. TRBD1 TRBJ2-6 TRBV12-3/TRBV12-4 CASSLLPGQGGSGANVLTF TGTGCCAGCAGTTTATTACCGGGACAGGGAGGGTCCGGGGCCAACGTCCTGACTTTC
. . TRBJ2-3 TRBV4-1 CASSQGGRTADTQYF TGCGCCAGCAGCCAAGGCGGGCGCACGGCAGATACGCAGTATTTT
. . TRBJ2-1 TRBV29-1 CSVSGGRNEQFF TGCAGCGTTTCAGGAGGTAGGAATGAGCAGTTCTTC
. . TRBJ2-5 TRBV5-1 CASSRVGQYQETQYF TGCGCCAGCAGCCGGGTCGGGCAGTACCAAGAGACCCAGTACTTC
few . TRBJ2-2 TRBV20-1 CSARGLTTGELFF TGCAGTGCTAGGGGATTAACCACCGGGGAGCTGTTTTTT
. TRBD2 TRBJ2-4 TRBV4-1 CASSQVNSGGAGYIQYF TGCGCCAGCAGCCAAGTCAATAGCGGGGGGGCCGGGTACATTCAGTACTTC
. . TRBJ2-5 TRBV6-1 CASSPPQRGVRETQYF TGTGCCAGCAGTCCCCCCCAGAGGGGGGTAAGAGAGACCCAGTACTTC